Shown below are 30 T cell receptor beta chains from a single sample sequenced in a study of tumor-infiltrating lymphocytes in primary liver carcinoma (TCRdb year 2017). Total RNA and DNA were co-extracted without cell sorting from 20-30 mg of bulk tissue using the AllPrep DNA/RNA mini kit. The sequencing machine was an Illumina HiSeq 2500. A constant-region primer and ProtoScript II reverse transcriptase were used to reverse-transcribe TCRbeta-specific cDNA from around 540 ng total RNA. TCRbeta libraries were built with three nested multiplex PCR rounds, a slightly modified ARM-PCR procedure. Each of the first two PCR rounds ran for about 10 cycles and used multiplex TRBV1-TRBV30 forward primers together with a Cbeta reverse primer. In TCRdb, the public reads were trimmed at Q25 with fastp and aligned with MiXCR, with productive beta chains retained. Each entry is one CDR3 protein sequence, shown with its most common DNA and genes. In this sample the table shows 25,000 to 30,000 distinct CDR3 sequences, roughly four fifths of which occur a single time. Jointly, the top ten make up about 47% of the sample.

The sequencing sample was made of liver tumor tissue from sampling region 3. Sample cell subset or site, as interpreted from the label and publication: tumor region T3, left-lateral pole. Source of these receptors: a man aged 35-49 years with primary liver carcinoma and hepatitis B virus infection.

A note on this clonotype: Relative to the germline gene, one junction end is altered; a read error may explain this. The chain is built from TRBV4-3 and TRBJ2-1; D may be TRBD2 (6 bases). This CDR3 is built from 16 residues. CDR1 and CDR2 from the germline V gene are LGHNA and YSLEER. The CDR3 DNA reads as TGCGCCAGCAGTCAAGACGGAATAGCGGCATATAATGAGCAGTTCTTC. It encodes CASSQDGIAAYNEQFF.

About this clonotype: Given the absence of the conserved phenylalanine or tryptophan at the CDR3 end, a read error is likely. This rearrangement joins TRBV11-2 to TRBJ2-5; tentatively, D is TRBD2 (5 bases). This CDR3 comprises 16 residues. Germline CDR1 and CDR2: SGHAT and FQNNGV. For the CDR3, the DNA is TGTGCCAGCAGCCAAACTCCTGGTGGGGAGAAAGAGACTCAGTACTCC. Its protein product is CASSQTPGGEKETQYS.

As for this clonotype: The missing conserved phenylalanine or tryptophan at the end of this CDR3 makes a read error likely. V is TRBV5-6 and J is TRBJ2-5, with D unresolved. This CDR3 region has 16 residues. Germline loops: CDR1 SGHDT, CDR2 YYEEEE. The CDR3 loop is CANSLHQLGGRETQYS. The CDR3 nucleotides are TGTGCCAACAGCTTGCATCAACTCGGCGGTCGAGAGACCCAGTACTCC.

In regard to this clonotype: Here the CDR3 omits its conserved ending phenylalanine or tryptophan, so a read error is the likely source. The genes are TRBV6-2 or TRBV6-3 and TRBJ1-1; D unresolved. The CDR3 loop spans 14 amino acids. Germline assignment: CDR1 MNHEY and CDR2 SVGEGT. The chain's CDR3 is CSSSYPELNTEAFL. CDR3 in DNA: TGTAGCAGCAGTTACCCAGAGCTGAACACTGAAGCTTTCCTT.

Regarding this clonotype: One junction end disagrees with the germline gene, perhaps due to a read error. This sequence joins TRBV7-9 and TRBJ1-2; D gene ambiguous. Germline V CDR1 and CDR2: SEHNR, FQNEAQ (reference sequence). The CDR3 has 16 residues. CDR3 DNA sequence: TGTGCCAGTAGCCCCGAGGGCAGGCAGTCCCAGTATGCCTACACCTTC. Translating gives CASSPEGRQSQYAYTF.

V and J are TRBV12-5 and TRBJ1-1; D is perhaps TRBD1 (5 bases). Trimming removed 1 base from V and 10 bases from J, with 10 bases in between. There are 12 residues in the CDR3. Germline CDR1 is LGHNT and CDR2 is FRNRAP. The CDR3 DNA is TGTGCTAGTGGTTTGGGTCAGGGTCTAGCTTTCTTT. Protein sequence: CASGLGQGLAFF.

A word on this clonotype: A much larger clone is a single base away; this may be a read error. The rearrangement joins TRBV20-1 to TRBJ2-1; 11 nucleotides align to TRBD2. Trimming at V came to 2 bases and at J to 6 bases, leaving 21 bases not matched to a gene. The germline CDR1 and CDR2 sequences are DFQATT and SNEGSKA (reference sequence). The CDR3 length is 20 residues. CDR3 nucleotide sequence: TGCAGTGCTAGACCCCAAGGGACAGGTATACTAGCGGGAGTTAGCAATGAGCAGTTCTTC. This gives the protein CSARPQGTGILAGVSNEQFF.

The table lists this clonotype with a few counts. The gene calls are TRBV6-2 or TRBV6-3 and TRBJ2-1; D is undetermined. The CDR3 consists of 15 residues. Germline lookup yields CDR1 MNHEY and CDR2 SVGEGT. In nucleotides, the CDR3 is TGTGTCGGCAGTTTAATCCCAAGCTCCTACAATGAGCAGTTCTTC. Protein sequence: CVGSLIPSSYNEQFF.

Regarding this clonotype: One end of the junction does not line up with germline, which may come from a read error. The CDR3 is CANSLMAGGLDTEAFF. DNA for the CDR3: TGCGCCAACAGCTTGATGGCGGGGGGTTTAGACACTGAAGCTTTCTTT. This rearrangement joins TRBV5-1 to TRBJ1-1; D possibly corresponds to TRBD1 (5 bases). The germline V gene encodes CDR1 SGHRS and CDR2 YFSETQ. This CDR3 has 16 residues.

A word on this clonotype: The junction and the germline gene differ at one end; a read error may be behind it. The V gene is TRBV10-2, the J gene TRBJ2-7; D is perhaps TRBD1 (5 bases). The CDR3 consists of 15 residues. Germline CDR1 reads WSHSY; CDR2 reads SAAADI. CDR3 coding DNA: TGCGCCTGCAACCCTGGACAAGGGGCGATCTACGTGCAGTACTTC. Protein: CACNPGQGAIYVQYF.

A note on this clonotype: As the CDR3 is not closed by the conserved phenylalanine or tryptophan, this likely results from a read error. The CDR3 region has the DNA TGTGCCAGCAATCTAGTCCCTAGCGGAAACCAAGAGACCCAGTACATC. Protein: CASNLVPSGNQETQYI. V is TRBV28 and J is TRBJ2-5; TRBD2 matches 7 bases. J lost 0 bases, V lost 7 bases, and 11 bases had no gene match. The CDR3 length is 16 residues. Germline CDR1 reads MDHEN; CDR2 reads SYDVKM.

The J gene is TRBJ2-2, the V gene TRBV28, with TRBD2 matching 11 bases. J gave up 6 bases and V 9 bases, and 12 bases lay outside the gene matches. This CDR3 is 16 amino acids long. Germline CDR1 is MDHEN and CDR2 is SYDVKM. Here the CDR3 DNA reads TGTGCCAGTCGCTTAACCCGGACTAGCGGGCCCGGGGAGCTGTTTTTT. Its translation is CASRLTRTSGPGELFF. The whole variable domain, remainder taken from reference TRBV28 and TRBJ2-2, is DVKVTQSSRYLVKRTGEKVFLECVQDMDHENMFWYRQDPGLGLRLIYFSYDVKMKEKGDIPEGYSVSREKKERFSLILESASTNQTSMYLCASRLTRTSGPGELFFGEGSRLTVL.

This chain connects TRBV11-1 to TRBJ1-6; maybe TRBD1 (5 bases). The germline gives CDR1 SGHAT, CDR2 FQDESV (reference sequence). V was trimmed by 5 bases and J by 9 bases, leaving 11 bases between them. The CDR3 length is 13 residues. CDR3 residues: CASSRTLVSPLHF. As DNA, the CDR3 is TGTGCCAGCAGCCGGACACTGGTTTCACCCCTCCACTTT.

This clonotype came up once. The V and J genes are TRBV11-2 and TRBJ2-1; D call uncertain. This CDR3 has 16 residues. Germline CDR1 and CDR2: SGHAT and FQNNGV. Trimming took 0 bases from V and 10 from J, leaving 19 bases between them. The CDR3, as DNA: TGTGCCAGCAGCTTAGAGCTCCTGGCTGGAATGAAAGAGCAGTTCTTC. This translates into CASSLELLAGMKEQFF. Full variable domain (rest looked up from reference TRBV11-2 and TRBJ2-1): EAGVAQSPRYKIIEKRQSVAFWCNPISGHATLYWYQQILGQGPKLLIQFQNNGVVDDSQLPKDRFSAERLKGVDSTLKIQPAKLEDSAVYLCASSLELLAGMKEQFFGPGTRLTVL.

On this clonotype: A read error may produce the germline difference seen at one junction end. The CDR3 reads CANSLWVVTDTQYF. The CDR3 nucleotides read TGTGCCAACAGCTTATGGGTTGTAACAGATACGCAGTATTTT. This sequence joins TRBV5-5 and TRBJ2-3; D remains unclear. This CDR3 is 14 amino acids long. In germline, CDR1 is SGHKS, CDR2 YYEKEE (reference sequence).

The rearrangement links TRBV11-2 to TRBJ1-4; D is unclear. The CDR3 runs to 15 residues. V dropped 5 bases and J dropped 3 bases, with 13 bases sitting between them. Germline CDR1 and CDR2: SGHAT and FQNNGV. The CDR3 region is CASSLGWFANEKLFF. DNA of the CDR3: TGTGCCAGCAGCCTAGGCTGGTTCGCTAATGAAAAACTGTTTTTT.

This chain links TRBV6-2 or TRBV6-3 with TRBJ1-5; D perhaps matches TRBD1 (6 bases). This CDR3 spans 13 amino acids. Germline V lookup: CDR1 MNHEY, CDR2 SVGEGT. V lost 4 bases to trimming and J lost 11 bases, with 15 bases between them. The CDR3 nucleotides are TGTGCCAGCAGTTTCCCCCAGGGGCGAGCCCAGCATTTT. Amino acid sequence: CASSFPQGRAQHF.

The V and J genes are TRBV14 and TRBJ1-1, with a tentative D call TRBD1 (5 bases). With 4 bases removed from V and 6 bases from J, the gap between germline ends came to 18 bases. This CDR3 spans 15 amino acids. Germline CDR1 reads SGHDN; CDR2 reads FVKESK. In DNA, the CDR3 is TGTGCCAGCAGCCGTCGACTAGGGGCTGGGGCTGAAGCTTTCTTT. Its protein is CASSRRLGAGAEAFF.

A word on this clonotype: This may arise from a read error, as a much more abundant clone is one base away. The V and J genes are TRBV20-1 and TRBJ1-2; D remains unclear. This CDR3 region has 12 residues. CDR1 DFQATT and CDR2 SNEGSKA come from the germline V gene (reference sequence). The V and J ends lost 3 bases and 7 bases respectively, with 12 bases between them. The CDR3 reads CSASLECTGYTF. In DNA, the CDR3 is TGCAGTGCTAGCTTGGAATGCACTGGCTACACCTTC.

For this clonotype: A junction boundary mismatches the germline segment, possibly from a read error. This chain uses TRBV10-3 with TRBJ2-7; TRBD2 matches at 8 bases. The CDR3 contains 19 residues. The germline V gene encodes CDR1 ENHRY and CDR2 SYGVKD. DNA of the CDR3: TGTGCCATCACCAAACGGTCGGGACTAGTGGGAGGGTTCTCCTACGAACAGTACTTC. The encoded protein is CAITKRSGLVGGFSYEQYF.

This clonotype has ten or more counts. This chain connects TRBV7-3 to TRBJ2-2; 7 bases match TRBD2. The CDR3 runs 16 residues. Germline loops: CDR1 SGHTA, CDR2 FQGTGA. Germline trimming cut 2 bases from V and 4 bases from J; bases unmatched to any gene: 7. The CDR3 loop reads CASSLFGRGFTGELFF. In DNA, the CDR3 is TGTGCCAGCAGCTTATTTGGGAGGGGTTTCACCGGGGAGCTGTTTTTT.

The V call is TRBV7-9, the J call TRBJ2-5; either TRBD1 or TRBD2 may supply D (5 bases each). Per germline, CDR1 SEHNR and CDR2 FQNEAQ (reference sequence). The V end was cut by 3 bases, the J end by 5 bases, with 13 bases between. The CDR3 covers 14 residues. As DNA, the CDR3 is TGTGCCAGCAGCTTCATGGCTTGGGGGGAGACCCAGTACTTC. Translation: CASSFMAWGETQYF.

This clonotype was recorded once. The chain joins TRBV6-2 or TRBV6-3 to TRBJ1-1, with 8 bases matching TRBD1. V shed 6 bases and J 11 bases; nucleotides not matched to a gene: 20. The length of the CDR3 is 16 residues. The germline CDR1 and CDR2 sequences are MNHEY and SVGEGT. The CDR3, as DNA: TGTGCCAGCAGCCTCATCCTACAGGGGGAGAACATTGAGGCTTTCTTT. Its translation is CASSLILQGENIEAFF.

About this clonotype itself: The junction does not match germline at one end; this may be a read error. This rearrangement joins TRBV6-5 to TRBJ1-2, with D possibly matching TRBD1 (6 bases). Germline V gene lookup returns CDR1 MNHEY and CDR2 SVGAGI. CDR3 length: 17 residues. CDR3 sequence reads: CANNFQATGGNNYGYIF. The CDR3 DNA sequence: TGTGCCAACAATTTCCAAGCGACAGGAGGCAATAACTATGGTTACATCTTC.

In the case of this clonotype: One end of the junction varies from germline; a read error may be responsible. J is TRBJ2-3 and V is TRBV11-2; TRBD1 matches 7 bases. This CDR3 is 14 amino acids long. Germline V gene data show CDR1 as SGHAT and CDR2 as FQNNGV. The CDR3 region has the DNA TGTGCCAGCAGCCTAGAAGGGGGCGCAGATACGCACTATTTT. The encoded protein is CASSLEGGADTHYF.

Concerning this clonotype itself: Sequence at one end of the junction differs from germline and may be a read error. The gene calls are TRBV11-2 and TRBJ2-5, with D unclear. Germline CDR1 reads SGHAT; CDR2 reads FQNNGV. The CDR3 runs to 13 residues. This CDR3 reads CASSLRQRGFQYF. The CDR3 region has the DNA TGTGCCAGCAGCTTACGTCAGCGCGGCTTTCAGTATTTC.

Notes on this clonotype: A much bigger clone sits one base away, suggesting this may be a read error. The J gene is TRBJ1-1, the V gene TRBV11-3; the match to TRBD1 covers 7 bases. Germline values: CDR1 SGHNT, CDR2 YENEEA. CDR3 length: 13 residues. V lost 2 bases, J lost 5 bases, and 2 bases stayed unmatched. The CDR3 region has the DNA TGTGCCAGCAGCTTACCAGGGGGGACTGAAGCTTTCTTT. Protein product: CASSLPGGTEAFF.

This clonotype was seen a single time. A much bigger clone sits one base away, suggesting this may be a read error. V is TRBV5-6 and J is TRBJ1-6; no clear D gene. Germline CDR1 SGHDT, CDR2 YYEEEE. Trimming removed 4 bases from V and 14 bases from J, with 10 bases in between. This CDR3 spans 11 amino acids. The CDR3 loop is CASSQQVTLHF. CDR3 nucleotide sequence: TGTGCCAGCAGCCAACAAGTCACCCTCCACTTT.

On this clonotype: This likely comes from a read error, as the CDR3 has no conserved phenylalanine or tryptophan at its end. No DNA is shown, since the ends of the CDR3 on it are uncertain; the CDR3 is the one TCRdb lists. J is TRBJ2-7 and V is TRBV10-3; the table names TRBD2, a call not compared with the DNA. From its first to its last residue, the CDR3 has 15 amino acids. Per germline, CDR1 ENHRY and CDR2 SYGVKD. The CDR3 sequence: CAISFGTSDSCEQYL.

This clonotype is labeled medium-sized. The chain couples TRBV28 to TRBJ2-1, with D perhaps TRBD1 or TRBD2 (5 bases each). Germline CDR1 MDHEN, CDR2 SYDVKM. V lost 0 bases and J 8 bases, leaving 8 bases between the germline ends. The CDR3 totals 13 residues. The CDR3 nucleotides read TGTGCCAGCAGTTTATGGGGGGTACATGAGCAGTTCTTC. Translated, it gives CASSLWGVHEQFF. Together with reference TRBV28 and TRBJ2-1, the CDR3 gives the full variable domain: DVKVTQSSRYLVKRTGEKVFLECVQDMDHENMFWYRQDPGLGLRLIYFSYDVKMKEKGDIPEGYSVSREKKERFSLILESASTNQTSMYLCASSLWGVHEQFFGPGTRLTVL.